What follows are 5 T cell receptor beta chains derived from one specimen sequenced in a study of cytomegalovirus exposure and HLA in healthy donors. Here immunoSEQ multiplex PCR was the method, and the copy in TCRdb shows in-frame clones only, minus some. The repertoire consists of about 160,000 clones, with 95% to 96% occurring once and the leading ten covering around 0.9%. Sequenced sample: PBMCs. The receptor source for this set is a woman under 30 in good health and CMV-seronegative.

V is TRBV5-1 and J is TRBJ2-5; 7 bases are shared with TRBD1. The J segment lost 5 bases and the V segment lost 1 base, leaving 8 bases of the junction unmatched. Germline V gives CDR1 SGHRS, CDR2 YFSETQ. The CDR3 has 15 amino acids. The CDR3 sequence is CASSLPGTDMETQYF. The CDR3, as DNA: TGCGCCAGCAGCTTGCCCGGGACAGACATGGAGACCCAGTACTTC.

This chain connects TRBV25-1 to TRBJ1-1; TRBD1 aligns across 10 bases. Trimming at V came to 3 bases and at J to 6 bases, leaving 4 bases not matched to a gene. Germline lookup yields CDR1 MGHDK and CDR2 SYGVNS. CDR3 size: 14 residues. The DNA for the CDR3 is TGTGCCAGCAGTGATTGGGACAGGGGTCCTGAAGCTTTCTTT. Translation: CASSDWDRGPEAFF. Together with reference TRBV25-1 and TRBJ1-1, the CDR3 gives the full variable domain: EADIYQTPRYLVIGTGKKITLECSQTMGHDKMYWYQQDPGMELHLIHYSYGVNSTEKGDLSSESTVSRIRTEHFPLTLESARPSHTSQYLCASSDWDRGPEAFFGQGTRLTVV.

The chain couples TRBV6-1 to TRBJ1-3, with D perhaps matching TRBD1 (6 bases). The CDR3 is 15 residues long. V dropped 7 bases and J dropped 0 bases, with 13 bases sitting between them. Germline V gives CDR1 MNHNS, CDR2 SASEGT. CDR3 in amino acids: CASTWDTSSGNTIYF. The DNA of the CDR3 is TGTGCCAGCACTTGGGACACCTCCTCTGGAAACACCATATATTTT.

The chain combines TRBV13 with TRBJ2-7; 14 positions match TRBD2. The V segment lost 5 bases and the J segment 6 bases; nucleotides outside the gene matches: 3. Germline V gene sequence: CDR1 PRHDT, CDR2 FYEKMQ (reference sequence). The CDR3 totals 14 residues. The CDR3 loop reads CASSPGLAGGEQYF. The DNA of the CDR3 is TGTGCCAGCAGCCCTGGACTAGCGGGGGGCGAGCAGTACTTC.

The chain combines TRBV7-3 with TRBJ1-1; no definite D call. V dropped 3 bases and J dropped 2 bases, with 7 bases sitting between them. Germline V gene sequence: CDR1 SGHTA, CDR2 FQGTGA. CDR3 size: 13 residues. The CDR3 nucleotides read TGTGCCAGCAGCTTCGGTCCAAACACTGAAGCTTTCTTT. Protein product: CASSFGPNTEAFF. The complete variable domain, with remaining parts taken from reference TRBV7-3 and TRBJ1-1, reads GAGVSQTPSNKVTEKGKYVELRCDPISGHTALYWYRQSLGQGPEFLIYFQGTGAADDSGLPNDRFFAVRPEGSVSTLKIQRTERGDSAVYLCASSFGPNTEAFFGQGTRLTVV.